This TCR beta chain was captured by sequencing in a study of blood T cell repertoires in COVID-19. Overall study: Spain, Italy and the United States supplied samples that represented acute and convalescent COVID-19. From T cells, B-cell-depleted T cells, or PBMCs came the material, which was cDNA or gDNA.

The V gene end was trimmed by 0 bases and the J gene end by 3 bases; junction bases not matched to a gene: 2. Germline V gene lookup returns CDR1 SEHNR and CDR2 FQNEAQ (reference sequence). This CDR3 region has 15 residues. In the authors' methods: Using reference gene primer amplification, nucleated cell counts were estimated. The table came from immunoSEQ multiplex PCR; TCRdb's copy has only in-frame clones and leaves some out. The DNA was the basis for D and trimming; V, J and clone size are from that table. This repertoire shows about 160,000 clones, approximately 86% found once; its top ten account for around 0.63%.

The V call is TRBV7-9, the J call TRBJ2-1, with 7 bases matching TRBD2. The sequence came from a man between 60 and 75 years old with COVID-19, enrolled during active disease. Material for sequencing was peripheral blood. The CDR3 here is CASSLALAHYNEQFF. The CDR3 DNA is TGTGCCAGCAGCTTAGCACTAGCGCACTACAATGAGCAGTTCTTC.